This entry lists 21 T cell receptor beta chains sequenced from one sample in a study of T cell responses to AZD1222 COVID-19 vaccine. The table came from immunoSEQ multiplex PCR; TCRdb's copy has only in-frame clones and leaves some out. Of some 140,000 clones listed, roughly nine tenths were seen once; the top ten hold 3% to 3.5%. Source: peripheral blood, taken on day 0 of AZD1222 vaccination. The receptors were gathered from an adult in good health.

The chain uses TRBV18 and TRBJ2-1, with a tentative D call TRBD1 (6 bases). Germline-derived CDR1 and CDR2 are KGHSH and LQKENI. The ends were cut back, 6 bases at V and 6 bases at J, with 18 bases in the middle. This CDR3 spans 15 amino acids. In DNA form, the CDR3 reads TGTGCCAGCTCGTTAGGACAGCAAAGGGTCAATGAGCAGTTCTTC. Protein: CASSLGQQRVNEQFF.

This clone was detected only once. The V gene is TRBV10-3, the J gene TRBJ1-2; no firm D call. This CDR3 is 14 amino acids long. CDR1 and CDR2 from the germline V gene are ENHRY and SYGVKD. Trimming shortened V by 3 bases and J by 2 bases, and 10 bases separated the two germline ends. CDR3 sequence reads: CAISDQSYNYGYTF. CDR3 sequence (DNA): TGTGCCATCAGTGATCAGTCATACAACTATGGCTACACCTTC.

The J gene is TRBJ2-7, the V gene TRBV3-1 (or the pseudogene TRBV3-2), with 10 bases identical to TRBD1. Germline loops: CDR1 LGHDT, CDR2 YNNKEL (reference sequence). The V and J ends lost 4 bases and 12 bases, in that order; junction bases with no gene match: 3. The CDR3 length is 11 residues. CDR3 residues: CASSRGTGVYF. The DNA for the CDR3 is TGTGCCAGCAGCCGGGGGACAGGGGTGTACTTC.

The chain is built from TRBV10-1 and TRBJ2-2, with D tentatively TRBD1 (5 bases). The germline gives CDR1 WNHNN, CDR2 SYGVQD (reference sequence). The CDR3 has 14 amino acids. V lost 4 bases and J 0 bases, leaving 6 bases between the germline ends. CDR3 nucleotide sequence: TGCGCCAGCAGTGGACAGTCGAACACCGGGGAGCTGTTTTTT. It yields the protein CASSGQSNTGELFF.

The rearrangement uses TRBV21-1 and TRBJ1-6; the DNA was not used to check the table's D call, TRBD1. TRBV21-1 is shown as a pseudogene. CDR3 length equals 17 residues. This chain's CDR3 is CASSKGQGAFIHSPLHF. DNA for the CDR3: TGTGCCAGCAGCAAAGGGCAGGGGGCGTTTATTCATTCACCCCTCCACTTT.

The rearrangement links TRBV19 to TRBJ1-1, with D perhaps matching TRBD1 (6 bases). V was shortened by 9 bases and J by 3 bases, with 23 bases between the two germline ends. Germline V gene data show CDR1 as LNHDA and CDR2 as SQIVND (reference sequence). The CDR3 is 16 amino acids. Here the CDR3 DNA reads TGTGCCAGCGGGGGGGGCCGGGATTTTATGGACACTGAAGCTTTCTTT. As protein: CASGGGRDFMDTEAFF. The complete variable domain, with remaining parts taken from reference TRBV19 and TRBJ1-1, reads DGGITQSPKYLFRKEGQNVTLSCEQNLNHDAMYWYRQDPGQGLRLIYYSQIVNDFQKGDIAEGYSVSREKKESFPLTVTSAQKNPTAFYLCASGGGRDFMDTEAFFGQGTRLTVV.

This clone occurred a few times. The genes are TRBV5-1 and TRBJ1-1; 7 nucleotides agree with TRBD1. V lost 1 base, J lost 5 bases, and 8 bases stayed unmatched. Per the germline V gene, CDR1 is SGHRS and CDR2 is YFSETQ. The CDR3 length is 15 residues. In DNA form, the CDR3 reads TGCGCCAGCAGCTTGCCGACAGGGTCTCGGACTGAAGCTTTCTTT. Translating it yields CASSLPTGSRTEAFF.

The CDR3 sequence is CASGGANTPGELFF. DNA for the CDR3: TGTGCCAGTGGTGGGGCGAATACCCCCGGGGAGCTGTTTTTT. The rearrangement uses TRBV19 and TRBJ2-2; a weak D match, TRBD1 (5 bases). The length of the CDR3 is 14 residues. Germline values: CDR1 LNHDA, CDR2 SQIVND (reference sequence). V lost 8 bases and J 6 bases, leaving 16 bases between the germline ends.

The rearrangement uses TRBV19 and TRBJ1-6; D gene uncertain. Germline V gene data show CDR1 as LNHDA and CDR2 as SQIVND (reference sequence). Trimming removed 1 base at V and 7 bases at J, with 5 bases between. This CDR3 spans 13 amino acids. The CDR3 loop reads CASSIGRNSPLHF. DNA for the CDR3: TGTGCCAGTAGTATAGGACGGAATTCACCCCTCCACTTT.

This chain connects TRBV6-2 or TRBV6-3 to TRBJ1-5; 10 bases align to TRBD1. Germline CDR1 reads MNHEY; CDR2 reads SVGEGT. Trimming cost V 5 bases and J 1 base; bases outside gene matches: 8. The CDR3 has 17 amino acids. CDR3 residues: CASSNRDRGDSNQPQHF. The CDR3 nucleotides read TGTGCCAGCAGTAACCGGGACAGGGGCGACAGCAATCAGCCCCAGCATTTT.

The chain carries TRBV18 and TRBJ2-3; 11 bases map to TRBD2. V dropped 6 bases and J dropped 2; count of bases not matched to a gene: 4. The CDR3 is 15 residues long. CDR1 is KGHSH and CDR2 is LQKENI in the germline V gene. The CDR3 region is CASSPSGGTTDTQYF. The CDR3 nucleotides read TGTGCCAGCTCGCCTAGCGGGGGGACCACAGATACGCAGTATTTT.

The chain joins TRBV5-1 to TRBJ2-7; maybe TRBD2 (6 bases). The germline V and J ends were trimmed by 2 bases and 2 bases, with 14 bases remaining between them. The CDR3 totals 15 residues. Germline-derived CDR1 and CDR2 are SGHRS and YFSETQ. The CDR3 reads CASSFLRGEAYEQYF. DNA of the CDR3: TGCGCCAGCAGCTTTTTGCGGGGTGAAGCCTACGAGCAGTACTTC.

This clone was counted once. This chain links TRBV7-8 with TRBJ2-1, with 12 bases lining up with TRBD2. CDR1 SGHVS and CDR2 FQNEAQ come from the germline V gene. There are 15 residues in the CDR3. Trimming took 5 bases from V and 7 from J; bases not matched to a gene: 6. The DNA for the CDR3 is TGTGCCAGCAGCCCTAGCGGGGGGGCCGCGAATGAGCAGTTCTTC. As protein: CASSPSGGAANEQFF.

J is TRBJ2-5 and V is TRBV18, with D possibly being TRBD2 (6 bases). In germline, CDR1 is KGHSH, CDR2 LQKENI. With 3 bases removed from V and 4 bases from J, the gap between germline ends came to 12 bases. The CDR3 length is 14 residues. For the CDR3, the DNA is TGTGCCAGCTCACCCAGGGACTTTGGAGAGACCCAGTACTTC. Protein sequence: CASSPRDFGETQYF. Full variable domain (remainder filled in from reference TRBV18 and TRBJ2-5): NAGVMQNPRHLVRRRGQEARLRCSPMKGHSHVYWYRQLPEEGLKFMVYLQKENIIDESGMPKERFSAEFPKEGPSILRIQQVVRGDSAAYFCASSPRDFGETQYFGPGTRLLVL.

With regard to this clone: Other DNA sequences in the sample encode the same CDR3. This chain joins TRBV4-3 and TRBJ2-7; the D call may be TRBD1 or TRBD2 (5 bases each). CDR3 length: 14 amino acids. CDR1 and CDR2 (germline): LGHNA, YSLEER. Trimming removed 0 bases from V and 2 bases from J, with 8 bases in between. The CDR3 DNA reads TGCGCCAGCAGCCAAGATCAGGGACCCTACGAGCAGTACTTC. Residues: CASSQDQGPYEQYF.

V gene TRBV6-5 combines with J gene TRBJ1-3; D is ambiguous. Looked up from germline, CDR1 is MNHEY and CDR2 is SVGAGI. Trimming cost V 0 bases and J 0 bases, with 9 bases left between them. CDR3 size: 16 residues. For the CDR3, the DNA is TGTGCCAGCAGTTACTCGAACCCGAACTCTGGAAACACCATATATTTT. Protein: CASSYSNPNSGNTIYF.

This clone occurred once. V and J are TRBV27 and TRBJ1-1; D gene uncertain. CDR3 size: 14 residues. V shed 1 base and J shed 2 bases, with 8 bases lying between them. Germline-derived CDR1 and CDR2 are MNHEY and SMNVEV (reference sequence). The CDR3, as DNA: TGTGCCAGCAGTTTATGGTACTTAAACACTGAAGCTTTCTTT. Protein: CASSLWYLNTEAFF.

This clone was detected only a few times. This rearrangement joins TRBV7-2 to TRBJ2-7; weak D call: TRBD1 (5 bases). Trimming took off 2 bases at V and 7 bases at J, with 12 bases between the two ends. The CDR3 loop spans 13 amino acids. Looked up from germline, CDR1 is SGHTA and CDR2 is FQGNSA. DNA for the CDR3: TGTGCCAGCAGCTTAAAGGCAGGGCGAGAGCAGTACTTC. Residues: CASSLKAGREQYF.

This chain uses TRBV11-2 with TRBJ1-3; 9 nucleotides align to TRBD1. CDR3 length equals 16 residues. V gave up 3 bases and J gave up 2 bases; unmatched junction bases: 5. Germline values: CDR1 SGHAT, CDR2 FQNNGV. The CDR3 spells CASSFIGTGTGNTIYF. The CDR3 nucleotides read TGTGCCAGCAGCTTCATCGGGACAGGGACTGGAAACACCATATATTTT.

This chain links TRBV3-1 (or the pseudogene TRBV3-2) with TRBJ1-3; maybe TRBD1 (6 bases). The CDR3 spans 15 residues. The germline gives CDR1 LGHDT, CDR2 YNNKEL (reference sequence). Deletions cut 2 bases from V and 4 bases from J, with 12 bases between. The CDR3 coding sequence is TGTGCCAGCAGCCAATCGACAGGTCCAGGAAACACCATATATTTT. It is translated as CASSQSTGPGNTIYF.

V and J are TRBV10-3 and TRBJ1-4; no clear D gene. Germline assignment: CDR1 ENHRY and CDR2 SYGVKD. The ends were cut back, 3 bases at V and 2 bases at J, with 10 bases in the middle. The CDR3 sequence is 15 residues long. The CDR3 region is CAISDHTATNEKLFF. CDR3 sequence (DNA): TGTGCCATCAGTGATCACACAGCTACTAATGAAAAACTGTTTTTT.